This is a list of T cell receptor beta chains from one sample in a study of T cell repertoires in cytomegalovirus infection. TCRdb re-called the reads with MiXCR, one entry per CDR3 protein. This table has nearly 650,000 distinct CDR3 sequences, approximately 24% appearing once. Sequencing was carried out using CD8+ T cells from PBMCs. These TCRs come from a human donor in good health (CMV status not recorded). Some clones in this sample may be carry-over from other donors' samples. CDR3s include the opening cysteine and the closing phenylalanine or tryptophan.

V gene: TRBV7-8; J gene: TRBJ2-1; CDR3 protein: CASSSKGLGTNEQFF
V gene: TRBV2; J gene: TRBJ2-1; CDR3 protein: CASNSPRTSGYNEQFF
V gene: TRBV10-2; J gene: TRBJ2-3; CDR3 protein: CASIQGRADTQYF
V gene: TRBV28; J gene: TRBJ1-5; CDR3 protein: CASSLVGARNQPQHF
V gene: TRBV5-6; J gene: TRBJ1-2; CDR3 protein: CASSSGSDYGYTF
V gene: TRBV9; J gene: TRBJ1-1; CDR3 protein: CASSGVSPQSTFF
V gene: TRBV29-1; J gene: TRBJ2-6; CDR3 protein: CSVSSAGGPSGANVLTF
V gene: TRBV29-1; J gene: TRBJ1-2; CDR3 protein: CSVLVAEYGYTF
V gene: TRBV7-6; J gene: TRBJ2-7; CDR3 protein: CASSHGEYDEQYF
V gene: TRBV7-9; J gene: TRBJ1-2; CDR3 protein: CASSPKEGGYTF
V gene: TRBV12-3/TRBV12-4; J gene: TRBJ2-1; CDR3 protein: CASSFGLFEQFF
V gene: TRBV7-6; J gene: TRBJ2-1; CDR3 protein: CASSLVGGDLSYNEQFF
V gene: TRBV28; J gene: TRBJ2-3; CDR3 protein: CASSWGGESDTQYF
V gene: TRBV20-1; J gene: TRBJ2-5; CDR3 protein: CSAPRLAGGRETQYF
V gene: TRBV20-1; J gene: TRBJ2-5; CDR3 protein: CSASRSGVQETQYF
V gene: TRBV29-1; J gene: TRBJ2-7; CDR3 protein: CSVEAGAGDEQYF
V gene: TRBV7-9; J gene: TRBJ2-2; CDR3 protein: CASSPKGRNTGELFF
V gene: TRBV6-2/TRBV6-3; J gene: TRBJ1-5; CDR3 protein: CASSYLASQQPQHF
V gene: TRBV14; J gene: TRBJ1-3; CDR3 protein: CASSRWGQPHTIYF
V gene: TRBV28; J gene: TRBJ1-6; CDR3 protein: CASSLNRGNSPLHF
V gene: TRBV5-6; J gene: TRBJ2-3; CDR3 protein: CASGYGTANTDTQYF
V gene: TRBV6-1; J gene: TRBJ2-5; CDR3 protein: CASSNSGGPGGDQYF
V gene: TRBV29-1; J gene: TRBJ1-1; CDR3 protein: CSGITGTGQGEAFF
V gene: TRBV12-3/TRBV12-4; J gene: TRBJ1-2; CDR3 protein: CASRSGPYGYTF
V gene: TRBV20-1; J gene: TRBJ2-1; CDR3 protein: CSATSGGAYNEQFF
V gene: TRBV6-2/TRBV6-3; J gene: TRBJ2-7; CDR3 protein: CASSYDGTYEQYF